This T cell receptor (beta chain) was sequenced in a study of identical twins. In the case of this clonotype: Its antigen is still unknown. A much bigger clone sits one base away, suggesting this may be a read error.

Germline V CDR1 and CDR2: SEHNR, FQNEAQ (reference sequence). The CDR3 totals 14 residues. TCRdb passed the 5' RACE reads through MiXCR, listing each CDR3 protein once. The table records roughly 350,000 distinct CDR3 sequences, roughly 12% of them present only once. Overall study findings and caveats: In drawing conclusions, the study used cross-sectional statistical analysis and did not follow the same donors.

These data are also associated with another study on yellow fever vaccine responses in identical twins.

Sequencing was carried out using CD8+ T cells sorted from blood. The rearrangement links TRBV7-9 to TRBJ1-1, with D possibly matching TRBD1 (5 bases). This clonotype was sampled from a woman under 30 in good health. CDR3 DNA: TGTGCCAGCAGCTCGGTTGGGGGGATCACTGAAGCTCTCTTT. Translating it yields CASSSVGGITEALF.